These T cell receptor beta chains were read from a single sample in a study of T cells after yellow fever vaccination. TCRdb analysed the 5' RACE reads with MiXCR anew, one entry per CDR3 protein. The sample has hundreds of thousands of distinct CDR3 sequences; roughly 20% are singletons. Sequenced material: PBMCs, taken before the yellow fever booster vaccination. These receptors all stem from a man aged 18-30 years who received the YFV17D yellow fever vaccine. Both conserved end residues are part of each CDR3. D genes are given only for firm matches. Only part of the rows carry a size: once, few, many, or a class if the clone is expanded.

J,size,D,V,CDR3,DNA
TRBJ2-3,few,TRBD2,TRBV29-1,CSVDGTSGTDTQYF,TGCAGCGTAGACGGGACTAGCGGCACAGATACGCAGTATTTT
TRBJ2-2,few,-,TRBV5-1,CASNPDPGFTGELFF,TGCGCCAGCAACCCTGACCCGGGGTTTACCGGGGAGCTGTTTTTT
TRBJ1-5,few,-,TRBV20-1,CSARPPRAGPQHF,TGCAGTGCTAGACCGCCCAGGGCTGGGCCCCAGCATTTT
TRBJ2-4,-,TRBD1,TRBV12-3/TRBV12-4,CASSPPDRGNIQYF,TGTGCCAGCAGTCCGCCGGACAGGGGAAACATTCAGTACTTC
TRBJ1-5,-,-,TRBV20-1,CSASIQAYNQPQHF,TGCAGTGCTAGTATCCAGGCTTACAATCAGCCCCAGCATTTT
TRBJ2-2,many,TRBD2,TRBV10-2,CASSDLGRGTNTGELFF,TGCGCCAGCAGTGATCTAGGGCGGGGGACTAACACCGGGGAGCTGTTTTTT
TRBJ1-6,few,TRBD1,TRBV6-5,CASTSRDRGDSPLHF,TGTGCCAGCACCTCCCGGGACAGGGGAGATTCACCCCTCCACTTT
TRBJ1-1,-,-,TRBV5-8,CASSLLKREAFF,TGTGCCAGCAGCTTGTTAAAGAGGGAAGCTTTCTTT
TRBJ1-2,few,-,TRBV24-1,CATSDFPGGESGYTF,TGTGCCACCAGTGATTTCCCGGGAGGGGAGAGTGGCTACACCTTC
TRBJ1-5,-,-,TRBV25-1,CASSAGVGNQPQHF,TGTGCCAGCAGTGCCGGGGTAGGGAATCAGCCCCAGCATTTT
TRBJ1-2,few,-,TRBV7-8,CASSPPSGNYGYTF,TGTGCCAGCAGCCCCCCTTCAGGGAACTATGGCTACACCTTC
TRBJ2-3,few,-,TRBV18,CASSPSQTDTQYF,TGTGCCAGCTCACCATCCCAGACAGATACGCAGTATTTT
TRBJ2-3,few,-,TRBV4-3,CASSHPGADTQYF,TGCGCCAGCAGCCACCCGGGGGCAGATACGCAGTATTTT
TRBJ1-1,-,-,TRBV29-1,CSVEERGDAEAFF,TGCAGCGTTGAAGAACGGGGAGATGCTGAAGCTTTCTTT
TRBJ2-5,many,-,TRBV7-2,CASSLALKETQYF,TGTGCCAGCAGCCTCGCCCTTAAAGAGACCCAGTACTTC
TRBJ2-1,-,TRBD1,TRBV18,CASSPTGLEQFF,TGTGCCAGCTCACCGACAGGGCTTGAGCAGTTCTTC
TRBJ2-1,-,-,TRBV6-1,CPPGEGSYNEQFF,TGTCCCCCAGGGGAAGGCTCCTACAATGAGCAGTTCTTC
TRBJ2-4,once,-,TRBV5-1,CASPPGRNEAKNIQYF,TGCGCCAGCCCTCCGGGCCGAAATGAAGCCAAAAACATTCAGTACTTC
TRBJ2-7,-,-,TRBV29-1,CSVDGREGYEQYF,TGCAGCGTCGACGGCAGGGAAGGGTACGAGCAGTACTTC
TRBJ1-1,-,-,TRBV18,CASSPVNGNTEAFF,TGTGCCAGCTCACCCGTAAACGGGAACACTGAAGCTTTCTTT
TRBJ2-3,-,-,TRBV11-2,CASSQGHLSDTQYF,TGTGCCAGCAGCCAGGGACATCTATCAGATACGCAGTATTTT
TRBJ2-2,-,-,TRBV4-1,CASRRGDGELFF,TGCGCCAGCAGGAGAGGGGACGGGGAGCTGTTTTTT
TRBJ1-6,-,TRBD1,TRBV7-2,CASSLVGTGGSPLRF,TGTGCCAGCAGCTTAGTGGGGACAGGGGGATCACCCCTCCGCTTT
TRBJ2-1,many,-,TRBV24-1,CATSDSGLFANEQFF,TGTGCCACCAGTGATTCCGGACTTTTCGCCAATGAGCAGTTCTTC
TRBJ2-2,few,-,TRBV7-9,CASSFSGERDTGELFF,TGTGCCAGCAGCTTCTCAGGGGAGCGAGACACCGGGGAGCTGTTTTTT
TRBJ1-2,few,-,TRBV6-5,CASSYSAREGNNYGYTF,TGTGCCAGCAGTTACTCCGCAAGGGAAGGGAACAACTATGGCTACACCTTC
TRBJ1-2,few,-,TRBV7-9,CASSLGRSYYGYTF,TGTGCCAGCAGCTTAGGGAGGTCCTACTATGGCTACACCTTC
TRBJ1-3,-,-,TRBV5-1,CASSPDRQGDSGNTIYF,TGCGCCAGCAGCCCCGACCGACAAGGCGACTCTGGAAACACCATATATTTT
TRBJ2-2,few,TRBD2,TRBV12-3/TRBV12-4,CASREAGVETGELFF,TGTGCCAGCAGGGAGGCGGGGGTAGAGACCGGGGAGCTGTTTTTT
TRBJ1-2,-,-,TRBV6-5,CASSYWVNYGYTF,TGTGCCAGCAGTTACTGGGTTAACTATGGCTACACCTTC
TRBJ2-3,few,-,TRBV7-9,CASSLEGHTDTQYF,TGTGCCAGCAGCCTAGAGGGGCACACAGATACGCAGTATTTT
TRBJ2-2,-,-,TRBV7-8,CASSPSVGEDGELFF,TGTGCCAGCAGCCCGAGCGTCGGGGAGGACGGGGAGCTGTTTTTT
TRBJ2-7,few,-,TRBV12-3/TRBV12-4,CASSLQELRGEQYF,TGTGCCAGCAGCCTGCAGGAACTCCGTGGCGAGCAGTACTTC
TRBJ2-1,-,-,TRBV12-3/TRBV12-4,CASNPSGWDEQFF,TGTGCCAGCAACCCGAGTGGGTGGGATGAGCAGTTCTTC
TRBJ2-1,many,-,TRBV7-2,CASSFYRGGGHEQFF,TGTGCCAGCAGCTTCTACAGGGGAGGTGGGCATGAGCAGTTCTTC
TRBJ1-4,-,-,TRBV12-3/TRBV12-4,CASSEMEGGGKLFF,TGTGCCAGCAGCGAGATGGAGGGGGGGGGAAAACTGTTTTTT
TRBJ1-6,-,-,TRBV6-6,CASSWGRANSPLHF,TGTGCCAGCAGTTGGGGAAGGGCTAATTCACCCCTCCACTTT
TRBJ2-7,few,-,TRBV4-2,CASSGQGTSYEQYF,TGTGCCAGCAGCGGACAAGGGACCTCCTACGAGCAGTACTTC
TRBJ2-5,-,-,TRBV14,CASSRGFEETQYF,TGTGCCAGCAGCCGGGGTTTCGAAGAGACCCAGTACTTC